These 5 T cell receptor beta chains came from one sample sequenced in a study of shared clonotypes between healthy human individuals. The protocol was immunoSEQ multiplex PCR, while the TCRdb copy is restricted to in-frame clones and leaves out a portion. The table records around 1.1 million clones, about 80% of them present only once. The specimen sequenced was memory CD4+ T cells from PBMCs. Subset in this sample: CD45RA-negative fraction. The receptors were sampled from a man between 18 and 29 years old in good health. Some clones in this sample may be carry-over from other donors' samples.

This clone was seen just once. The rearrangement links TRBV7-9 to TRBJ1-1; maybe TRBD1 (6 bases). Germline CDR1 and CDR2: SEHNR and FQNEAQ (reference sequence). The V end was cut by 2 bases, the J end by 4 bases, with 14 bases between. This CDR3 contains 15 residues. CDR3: CASSLTGAGITEAFF. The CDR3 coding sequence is TGTGCCAGCAGCTTAACGGGGGCGGGTATCACTGAAGCTTTCTTT.

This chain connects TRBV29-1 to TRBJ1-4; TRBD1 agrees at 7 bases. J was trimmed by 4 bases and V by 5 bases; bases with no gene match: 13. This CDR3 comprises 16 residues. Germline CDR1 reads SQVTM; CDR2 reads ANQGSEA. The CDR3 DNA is TGCAGCGTTCCCGTGAGGAGGGGGCTCGGTAATGAAAAACTGTTTTTT. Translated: CSVPVRRGLGNEKLFF.

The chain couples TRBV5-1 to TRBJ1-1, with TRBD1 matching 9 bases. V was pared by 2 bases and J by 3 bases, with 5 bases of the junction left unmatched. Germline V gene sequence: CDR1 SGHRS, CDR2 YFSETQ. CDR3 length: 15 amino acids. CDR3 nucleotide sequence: TGCGCCAGCAGCTTAACAGGGGGCCAGTACACTGAAGCTTTCTTT. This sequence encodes CASSLTGGQYTEAFF.

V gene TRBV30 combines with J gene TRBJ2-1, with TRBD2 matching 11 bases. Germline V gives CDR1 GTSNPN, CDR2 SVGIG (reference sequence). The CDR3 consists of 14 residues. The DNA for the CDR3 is TGTGTCTCAACACCGACTAGCGGGAACAATGAGCAGTTCTTC. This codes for CVSTPTSGNNEQFF.

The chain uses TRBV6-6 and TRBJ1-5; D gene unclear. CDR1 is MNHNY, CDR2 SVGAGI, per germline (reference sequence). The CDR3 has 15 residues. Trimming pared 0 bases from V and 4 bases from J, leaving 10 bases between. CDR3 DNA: TGTGCCAGCAGTTACTCGCTTGTCGGGAATCAGCCCCAGCATTTT. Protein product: CASSYSLVGNQPQHF.